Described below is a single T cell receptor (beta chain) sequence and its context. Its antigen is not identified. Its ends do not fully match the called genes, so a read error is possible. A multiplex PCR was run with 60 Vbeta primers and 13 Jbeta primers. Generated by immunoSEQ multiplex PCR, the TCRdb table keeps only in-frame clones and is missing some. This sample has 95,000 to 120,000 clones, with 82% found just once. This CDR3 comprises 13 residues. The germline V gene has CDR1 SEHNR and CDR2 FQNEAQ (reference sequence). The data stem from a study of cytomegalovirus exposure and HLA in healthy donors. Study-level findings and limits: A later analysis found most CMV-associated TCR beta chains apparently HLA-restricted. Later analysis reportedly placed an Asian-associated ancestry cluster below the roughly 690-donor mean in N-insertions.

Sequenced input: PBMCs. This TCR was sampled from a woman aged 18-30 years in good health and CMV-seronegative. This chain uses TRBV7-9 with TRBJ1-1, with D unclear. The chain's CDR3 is CSSSSSTTEEAFF. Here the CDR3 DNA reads TGTTCCAGCAGCTCATCTACAACAGAGGAAGCTTTCTTT.